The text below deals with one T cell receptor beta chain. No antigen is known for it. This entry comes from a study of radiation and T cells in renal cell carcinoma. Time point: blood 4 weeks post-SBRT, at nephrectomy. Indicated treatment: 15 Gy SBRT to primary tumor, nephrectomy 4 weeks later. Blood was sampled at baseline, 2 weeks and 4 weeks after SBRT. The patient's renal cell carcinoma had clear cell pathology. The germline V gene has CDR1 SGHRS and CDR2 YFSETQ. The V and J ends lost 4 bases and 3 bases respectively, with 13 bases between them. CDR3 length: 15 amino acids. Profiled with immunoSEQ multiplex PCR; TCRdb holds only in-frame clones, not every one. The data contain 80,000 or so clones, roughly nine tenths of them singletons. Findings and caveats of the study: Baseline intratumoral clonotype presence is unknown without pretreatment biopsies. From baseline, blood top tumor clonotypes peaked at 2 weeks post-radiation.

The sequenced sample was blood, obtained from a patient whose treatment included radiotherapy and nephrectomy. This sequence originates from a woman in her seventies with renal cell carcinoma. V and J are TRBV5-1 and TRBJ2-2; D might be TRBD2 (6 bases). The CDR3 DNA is TGCGCCAGCAGCACCGGGGGTATAGACACCGGGGAGCTGTTTTTT. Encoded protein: CASSTGGIDTGELFF.